Each of the 18 T cell receptor beta chains below was sequenced from the same sample in a study of Ad26.COV2.S vaccination and SARS-CoV-2 variants. The sample's treatment: approximately 18 received Ad26.COV2.S at low or high dose, single or two shots; about 5 received placebo; per-sample allocation not given. Collection of the samples took place on day 63 after the first injection of vaccine or placebo. Method: immunoSEQ multiplex PCR; TCRdb's copy keeps in-frame clones and lacks some. Of hundreds of thousands of clones listed, 80% to 95% are singletons. Here the sequenced sample was peripheral blood, taken in a trial of Ad26.COV2.S vaccine versus placebo. The receptors here all came from a person between 18 and 59 years old who received the Ad26.COV2.S COVID-19 vaccine or a placebo.

The V gene is TRBV28, the J gene TRBJ2-7; 7 bases match TRBD1. With V trimmed by 5 bases and J by 2 bases, 6 bases remained unmatched. CDR1 and CDR2 (germline): MDHEN, SYDVKM. This CDR3 has 14 amino acids. The CDR3 DNA reads as TGTGCCAGCAGTCCCTCCGGGACAGCCTACGAGCAGTACTTC. Residues: CASSPSGTAYEQYF.

The chain joins TRBV19 to TRBJ1-5; maybe TRBD1 (6 bases). The germline CDR1 and CDR2 sequences are LNHDA and SQIVND (reference sequence). This CDR3 has 14 amino acids. V lost 7 bases, J lost 9 bases, and 19 bases lay in between. CDR3 nucleotide sequence: TGTGCCAGTATCAGTGGGGCCCTAGGGGGGCCCCAGCATTTT. This encodes CASISGALGGPQHF.

The gene calls are TRBV7-2 and TRBJ1-2, with 8 bases identical to TRBD1. Germline values: CDR1 SGHTA, CDR2 FQGNSA. This CDR3 has 15 amino acids. The V gene end was trimmed by 4 bases and the J gene end by 6 bases; junction bases not matched to a gene: 10. The CDR3 region is CASSSIQGGWDGYTF. Here the CDR3 DNA reads TGTGCCAGCAGCTCGATACAGGGGGGGTGGGATGGCTACACCTTC.

The chain combines TRBV6-5 with TRBJ2-1; weak D call: TRBD1 (6 bases). The germline V gene has CDR1 MNHEY and CDR2 SVGAGI. This CDR3 has 16 amino acids. V lost 0 bases and J 8 bases, leaving 17 bases between the germline ends. This chain's CDR3 is CASSYSEDPYRDEQFF. The CDR3 bases are TGTGCCAGCAGTTACTCGGAAGACCCCTACAGGGATGAGCAGTTCTTC.

The J gene is TRBJ1-1, the V gene TRBV25-1; D possibly corresponds to TRBD1 (6 bases). Per the germline V gene, CDR1 is MGHDK and CDR2 is SYGVNS. V was cut by 10 bases and J by 0 bases, with 12 bases left in between. The length of the CDR3 is 13 residues. The DNA for the CDR3 is TGTGCCACCTGGGACAAGATGAACACTGAAGCTTTCTTT. The encoded protein is CATWDKMNTEAFF. Full variable domain (outside the CDR3, taken from reference TRBV25-1 and TRBJ1-1): EADIYQTPRYLVIGTGKKITLECSQTMGHDKMYWYQQDPGMELHLIHYSYGVNSTEKGDLSSESTVSRIRTEHFPLTLESARPSHTSQYLCATWDKMNTEAFFGQGTRLTVV.

V and J are TRBV24-1 and TRBJ2-5, with D possibly being TRBD1 (5 bases). CDR1 and CDR2 from the germline V gene are KGHDR and SFDVKD. The CDR3 is made up of 15 amino acids. V dropped 4 bases and J dropped 2 bases, with 13 bases sitting between them. CDR3 nucleotide sequence: TGTGCCACCAGTGACCAGCAGGGTGCACAAGAGACCCAGTACTTC. It specifies CATSDQQGAQETQYF.

The chain recombines TRBV5-1 with TRBJ2-7; 11 bases are shared with TRBD1. This CDR3 is built from 15 residues. Germline assignment: CDR1 SGHRS and CDR2 YFSETQ. The trim removed 2 bases at V and 4 bases at J, leaving 5 bases unmatched. In DNA, the CDR3 is TGCGCCAGCAGCTTACCGGACAGGGGGCCTTACGAGCAGTACTTC. Amino acid sequence: CASSLPDRGPYEQYF.

The CDR3 spells CASSAEGGAGGAGSEQFF. DNA for the CDR3: TGTGCCAGCAGCGCTGAGGGTGGGGCAGGGGGCGCGGGTAGTGAGCAGTTCTTC. This rearrangement joins TRBV9 to TRBJ2-1, with 8 bases matching TRBD1. Unmatched junction bases numbered 20, after V lost 3 bases and J lost 9 bases. The CDR3 covers 18 residues. Per germline, CDR1 SGDLS and CDR2 YYNGEE.

The chain joins TRBV7-2 to TRBJ1-6; a possible D gene is TRBD1 (6 bases). Looked up from germline, CDR1 is SGHTA and CDR2 is FQGNSA. This CDR3 spans 15 amino acids. Trimming stripped 2 bases from V and 7 bases from J, with 12 bases between. The CDR3 sequence is CASSLTQGRNSPLHF. CDR3 in DNA: TGTGCCAGCAGCTTAACACAGGGCCGAAATTCACCCCTCCACTTT.

The V gene is TRBV9, the J gene TRBJ2-7; D call uncertain. CDR1 and CDR2 (germline): SGDLS, YYNGEE. CDR3 size: 15 residues. V lost 0 bases to trimming and J lost 2 bases, with 12 bases between them. The CDR3 reads CASSVAPGAPYEQYF. The CDR3 DNA sequence: TGTGCCAGCAGCGTAGCTCCAGGAGCTCCCTACGAGCAGTACTTC. Using reference TRBV9 and TRBJ2-7 for the parts outside the CDR3, the full variable domain is DSGVTQTPKHLITATGQRVTLRCSPRSGDLSVYWYQQSLDQGLQFLIQYYNGEERAKGNILERFSAQQFPDLHSELNLSSLELGDSALYFCASSVAPGAPYEQYFGPGTRLTVT.

The rearrangement links TRBV5-4 to TRBJ1-6; D remains ambiguous. The CDR3 sequence is 16 residues long. The V gene's germline CDR1 is SGHNT and CDR2 YYREEE (reference sequence). The V and J ends lost 4 bases and 0 bases respectively, with 11 bases between them. The CDR3 spells CASSLGRSSYNSPLHF. In DNA, the CDR3 is TGTGCCAGCAGCCTAGGACGGAGCTCCTATAATTCACCCCTCCACTTT.

This sequence joins TRBV19 and TRBJ2-7; tentatively, D is TRBD2 (6 bases). Germline-derived CDR1 and CDR2 are LNHDA and SQIVND (reference sequence). The CDR3 runs to 12 residues. Trimming pared 4 bases from V and 9 bases from J, leaving 13 bases between. The CDR3 sequence: CASSRTPGLQYF. CDR3 DNA: TGTGCCAGTAGTAGAACGCCGGGACTGCAGTACTTC.

The chain carries TRBV4-3 and TRBJ2-5, with no clear D. The CDR3 contains 16 residues. Germline V gives CDR1 LGHNA, CDR2 YSLEER. The germline V and J ends were trimmed by 0 bases and 0 bases, with 11 bases remaining between them. The CDR3 loop reads CASSQDPRTDQETQYF. In DNA form, the CDR3 reads TGCGCCAGCAGCCAAGATCCCCGGACGGACCAAGAGACCCAGTACTTC.

V and J are TRBV9 and TRBJ1-2; the match to TRBD1 covers 10 bases. The V segment lost 0 bases and the J segment 6 bases; nucleotides outside the gene matches: 5. The length of the CDR3 is 15 residues. Germline V gives CDR1 SGDLS, CDR2 YYNGEE. The CDR3 DNA is TGTGCCAGCAGCGTAGGGGTCGGGACAGGGGATGGCTACACCTTC. It yields the protein CASSVGVGTGDGYTF.

The genes are TRBV5-1 and TRBJ2-2, with D hard to call. Trimming cost V 5 bases and J 1 base, with 15 bases left between them. Germline V lookup: CDR1 SGHRS, CDR2 YFSETQ. The CDR3 consists of 16 residues. The CDR3 sequence: CASRNLGLQNTGELFF. The DNA for the CDR3 is TGCGCCAGCAGGAATCTCGGTCTACAGAACACCGGGGAGCTGTTTTTT.

V usage is TRBV3-1 (or the pseudogene TRBV3-2) and J usage is TRBJ2-4; D uncertain. Between the trimmed V and J ends, which lost 2 bases and 0 bases, there was a span of 5 bases. Looked up from germline, CDR1 is LGHDT and CDR2 is YNNKEL (reference sequence). This CDR3 contains 14 residues. The CDR3, as DNA: TGTGCCAGCAGCCAATATTTAGCCAAAAACATTCAGTACTTC. Protein: CASSQYLAKNIQYF.

The chain couples TRBV7-2 to TRBJ1-1; the D gene is possibly TRBD1 (5 bases). From germline, CDR1 is SGHTA and CDR2 FQGNSA. This CDR3 has 15 residues. V dropped 0 bases and J dropped 6 bases, with 14 bases sitting between them. The DNA of the CDR3 is TGTGCCAGCAGCTTAGCGTGGGGCAGAATCGCTGAAGCTTTCTTT. Translation gives CASSLAWGRIAEAFF.

The J gene is TRBJ2-1, the V gene TRBV7-9; 9 bases line up with TRBD2. Germline lookup yields CDR1 SEHNR and CDR2 FQNEAQ (reference sequence). The trim removed 5 bases at V and 6 bases at J, leaving 20 bases unmatched. The CDR3 covers 19 residues. The CDR3 bases are TGTGCCAGCAGCCCTCCCCCGCTTTTTAGCGGGAGTTTCGGCAATGAGCAGTTCTTC. Encoded protein: CASSPPPLFSGSFGNEQFF.